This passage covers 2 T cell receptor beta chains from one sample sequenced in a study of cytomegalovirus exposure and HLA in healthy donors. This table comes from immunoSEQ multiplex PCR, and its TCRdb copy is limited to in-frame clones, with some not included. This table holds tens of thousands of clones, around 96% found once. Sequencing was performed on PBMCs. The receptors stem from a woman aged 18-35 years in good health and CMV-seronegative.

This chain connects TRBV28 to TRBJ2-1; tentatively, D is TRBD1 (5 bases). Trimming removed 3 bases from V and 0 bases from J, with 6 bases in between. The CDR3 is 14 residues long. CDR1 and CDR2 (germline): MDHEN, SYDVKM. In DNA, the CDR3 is TGTGCCAGCAGTTTCAGGGACTCCTACAATGAGCAGTTCTTC. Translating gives CASSFRDSYNEQFF.

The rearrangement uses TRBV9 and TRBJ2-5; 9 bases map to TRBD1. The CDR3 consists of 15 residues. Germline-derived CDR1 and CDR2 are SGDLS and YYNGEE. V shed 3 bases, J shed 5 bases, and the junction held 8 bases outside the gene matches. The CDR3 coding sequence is TGTGCCAGCAGCGCCGGGACAGGGCTAGGGGAGACCCAGTACTTC. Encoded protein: CASSAGTGLGETQYF. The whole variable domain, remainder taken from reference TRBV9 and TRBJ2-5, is DSGVTQTPKHLITATGQRVTLRCSPRSGDLSVYWYQQSLDQGLQFLIQYYNGEERAKGNILERFSAQQFPDLHSELNLSSLELGDSALYFCASSAGTGLGETQYFGPGTRLLVL.